The rows below give T cell receptor beta chains drawn from one sample of a study of shared clonotypes between healthy human individuals. TCRdb's table, derived via immunoSEQ multiplex PCR, lists solely in-frame clones and lacks some. The sample shows about 580,000 clones, 98% of them seen only once. The sample comprised naive CD8+ T cells sorted from blood. These receptors all come from a man aged 25-45 years in good health. CDR3s include the opening cysteine and the closing phenylalanine or tryptophan. The D gene is left open where the match is weak. Size is omitted from some rows. Given values are once, few, many or a class for expanded clones.

J,V,size,D,CDR3,DNA
TRBJ1-1,TRBV18,-,-,CASSPPIGGTEAFF,TGTGCCAGCTCACCACCGATAGGCGGCACTGAAGCTTTCTTT
TRBJ2-7,TRBV11-2,-,TRBD2,CASSPGTSGRVEQYF,TGTGCCAGCAGCCCAGGGACTAGCGGGAGGGTCGAGCAGTACTTC
TRBJ2-1,TRBV7-2,-,-,CASSLNSGATYNEQFF,TGTGCCAGCAGCTTAAACTCAGGGGCTACTTACAATGAGCAGTTCTTC
TRBJ1-1,TRBV11-2,-,-,CASSPWASEAFF,TGTGCCAGCAGCCCCTGGGCATCTGAAGCTTTCTTT
TRBJ2-2,TRBV11-2,-,-,CASSSPLVDGELFF,TGTGCCAGCAGCTCCCCTCTAGTGGACGGGGAGCTGTTTTTT
TRBJ1-2,TRBV6-5,-,-,CASRSTGYGYTF,TGTGCCAGCAGATCAACAGGATATGGCTACACCTTC
TRBJ2-5,TRBV7-8,-,TRBD2,CASSPGGAQETQYF,TGTGCCAGCAGCCCGGGGGGAGCCCAAGAGACCCAGTACTTC
TRBJ2-2,TRBV5-1,-,TRBD1,CASSGVPGGTGGVNTGELFF,TGCGCCAGCAGCGGCGTCCCGGGTGGGACAGGGGGCGTAAACACCGGGGAGCTGTTTTTT
TRBJ1-2,TRBV10-3,-,TRBD1,CAIPGTGASGYTF,TGTGCCATCCCTGGAACAGGGGCGAGTGGCTACACCTTC
TRBJ2-7,TRBV25-1,-,-,CASSEVGYEQYF,TGTGCCAGCAGTGAAGTAGGCTACGAGCAGTACTTC
TRBJ2-1,TRBV6-5,-,TRBD1,CASSYWTGGDNEQFF,TGTGCCAGCAGTTACTGGACAGGGGGGGACAATGAGCAGTTCTTC
TRBJ2-2,TRBV7-3,-,-,CASSDPGGELFF,TGTGCCAGCAGTGACCCTGGCGGGGAGCTGTTTTTT
TRBJ2-1,TRBV27,once,TRBD1,CASNEQGAGSYNEQFF,TGTGCCAGCAACGAACAGGGGGCTGGCTCCTACAATGAGCAGTTCTTC
TRBJ2-7,TRBV18,once,-,CASSPVEGSYEQYF,TGTGCCAGCTCACCAGTAGAAGGTTCGTACGAGCAGTACTTC
TRBJ2-7,TRBV7-9,-,-,CASSLYADEQYF,TGTGCCAGCAGCTTATATGCCGACGAGCAGTACTTC
TRBJ2-3,TRBV27,-,-,CASSPPIGDTQYF,TGTGCCAGCAGTCCCCCGATTGGCGATACGCAGTATTTT
TRBJ2-7,TRBV11-2,-,-,CASSLTSPYEQYF,TGTGCCAGCAGCTTAACATCTCCCTACGAGCAGTACTTC
TRBJ1-1,TRBV7-9,-,TRBD1,CASSSPPEGAHTEAFF,TGTGCCAGCAGCTCGCCCCCAGAGGGGGCGCACACTGAAGCTTTCTTT
TRBJ2-2,TRBV29-1,-,-,CSVIFRSGELFF,TGCAGCGTGATATTTAGGTCCGGGGAGCTGTTTTTT
TRBJ2-2,TRBV4-3,-,-,CASSQELGPHGGELFF,TGCGCCAGCAGCCAAGAGCTGGGACCTCATGGCGGGGAGCTGTTTTTT
TRBJ2-2,TRBV2,-,TRBD2,CASLLAGVKTGELFF,TGTGCCAGCCTGCTAGCGGGAGTTAAAACCGGGGAGCTGTTTTTT
TRBJ1-5,TRBV5-3,-,-,CALEGYSNQPQHF,TGTGCTCTCGAGGGCTATAGCAATCAGCCCCAGCATTTT
TRBJ2-7,TRBV11-2,-,-,CASSVRGWQMNEQYF,TGTGCCAGCAGCGTACGGGGTTGGCAAATGAACGAGCAGTACTTC
TRBJ2-7,TRBV2,once,TRBD2,CASSEGGLLSYEQYF,TGTGCCAGCAGTGAAGGGGGACTACTCTCCTACGAGCAGTACTTC
TRBJ1-5,TRBV27,-,-,CASRPGSSYQPQHF,TGTGCCAGCAGACCAGGGAGTTCTTATCAGCCCCAGCATTTT
TRBJ2-7,TRBV15,-,-,CATSRERPSYEQYF,TGTGCCACCAGCAGAGAACGGCCCTCCTACGAGCAGTACTTC
TRBJ1-1,TRBV27,-,-,CASSLRGTWNTEAFF,TGTGCCAGCAGTTTAAGAGGGACATGGAACACTGAAGCTTTCTTT
TRBJ2-7,TRBV10-3,-,-,CAIRDWSYEQYF,TGTGCCATCCGGGACTGGTCGTACGAGCAGTACTTC
TRBJ2-1,TRBV6-1,-,TRBD2,CASITSGRPNEQFF,TGTGCCAGCATTACCAGCGGGAGACCCAATGAGCAGTTCTTC
TRBJ2-3,TRBV2,-,TRBD2,CASSELEASGRASWDTQYF,TGTGCCAGCAGTGAATTGGAGGCTAGCGGGAGGGCCTCGTGGGATACGCAGTATTTT
TRBJ2-7,TRBV7-9,-,-,CASSLALRETYEQYF,TGTGCCAGCAGCTTAGCGCTTAGGGAAACCTACGAGCAGTACTTC
TRBJ1-5,TRBV6-5,-,-,CASSYGGGAGQPQHF,TGTGCCAGCAGCTACGGTGGGGGTGCTGGGCAGCCCCAGCATTTT
TRBJ2-3,TRBV10-3,-,TRBD2,CAAGGPTDTQYF,TGTGCGGCGGGAGGCCCCACAGATACGCAGTATTTT
TRBJ2-1,TRBV7-9,-,-,CASSLEGPDNEQFF,TGTGCCAGCAGCTTGGAAGGTCCCGACAATGAGCAGTTCTTC
TRBJ2-3,TRBV4-2,-,-,CASSHSETHGRADTQYF,TGTGCCAGCAGCCACTCCGAGACACACGGTCGGGCAGATACGCAGTATTTT
TRBJ2-2,TRBV5-8,-,TRBD2,CASRGLAADTGELFF,TGTGCCAGCAGGGGACTAGCGGCAGACACCGGGGAGCTGTTTTTT
TRBJ1-4,TRBV5-5,-,-,CASSLTGNPNEKLFF,TGTGCCAGCAGCTTGACAGGGAACCCTAATGAAAAACTGTTTTTT
TRBJ1-2,TRBV5-6,-,TRBD1,CASSPRDRAFRDGYTF,TGTGCCAGCAGCCCCCGGGACAGGGCTTTTAGGGATGGCTACACCTTC
TRBJ2-1,TRBV4-3,-,-,CASSQVGRIEQFF,TGCGCCAGCAGCCAAGTAGGGAGGATCGAGCAGTTCTTC
TRBJ1-5,TRBV7-9,-,-,CASSLDGKPQHF,TGTGCCAGCAGCTTAGACGGGAAGCCCCAGCATTTT